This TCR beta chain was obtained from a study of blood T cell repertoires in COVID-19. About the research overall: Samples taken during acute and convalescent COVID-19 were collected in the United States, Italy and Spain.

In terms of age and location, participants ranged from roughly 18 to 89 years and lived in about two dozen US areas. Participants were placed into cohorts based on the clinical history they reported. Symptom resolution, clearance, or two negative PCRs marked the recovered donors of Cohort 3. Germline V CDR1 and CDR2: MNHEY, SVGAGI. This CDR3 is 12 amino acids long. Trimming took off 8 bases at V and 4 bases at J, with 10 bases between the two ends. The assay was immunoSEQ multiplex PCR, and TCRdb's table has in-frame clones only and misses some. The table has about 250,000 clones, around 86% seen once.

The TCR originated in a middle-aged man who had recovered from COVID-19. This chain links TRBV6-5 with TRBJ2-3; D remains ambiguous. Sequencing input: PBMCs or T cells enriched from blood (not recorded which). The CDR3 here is CASCRLSDTQYF. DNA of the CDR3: TGTGCCAGCTGTCGACTGTCAGATACGCAGTATTTT.